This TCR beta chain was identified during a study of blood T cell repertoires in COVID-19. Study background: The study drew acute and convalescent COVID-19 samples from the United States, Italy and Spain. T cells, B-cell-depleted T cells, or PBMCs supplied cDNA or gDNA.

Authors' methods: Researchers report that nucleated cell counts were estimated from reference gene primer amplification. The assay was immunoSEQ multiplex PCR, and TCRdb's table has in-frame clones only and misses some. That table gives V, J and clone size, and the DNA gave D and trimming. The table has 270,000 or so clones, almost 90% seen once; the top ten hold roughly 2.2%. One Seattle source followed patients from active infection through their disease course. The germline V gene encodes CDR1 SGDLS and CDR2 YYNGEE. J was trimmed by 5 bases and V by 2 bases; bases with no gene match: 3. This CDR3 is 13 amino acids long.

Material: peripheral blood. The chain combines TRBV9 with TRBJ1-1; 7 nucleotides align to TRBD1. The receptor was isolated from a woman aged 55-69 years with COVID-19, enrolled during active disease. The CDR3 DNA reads TGTGCCAGCAGCGTGACAGGGCGGACTGAAGCTTTCTTT. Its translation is CASSVTGRTEAFF. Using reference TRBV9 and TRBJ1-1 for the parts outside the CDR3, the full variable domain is DSGVTQTPKHLITATGQRVTLRCSPRSGDLSVYWYQQSLDQGLQFLIQYYNGEERAKGNILERFSAQQFPDLHSELNLSSLELGDSALYFCASSVTGRTEAFFGQGTRLTVV.